This TCR beta chain was sequenced in a study of cytomegalovirus exposure and HLA in healthy donors. Use of 60 Vbeta and 13 Jbeta primers characterized the PCR. Method: immunoSEQ multiplex PCR; TCRdb's copy keeps in-frame clones and lacks some. The sample yields 130,000 or so clones, approximately 8.7% seen once. The J segment lost 4 bases and the V segment lost 2 bases, leaving 4 bases of the junction unmatched. The CDR3 is 15 residues long. Per the germline V gene, CDR1 is SGHDT and CDR2 is YYEEEE. The TCR sequence derives from a man aged 35-49 years in good health and CMV-seronegative. Sequencing was done on a sample of PBMCs. The chain carries TRBV5-6 and TRBJ2-1; TRBD2 agrees at 9 bases. CDR3 nucleotides: TGTGCCAGCAGCTTAACGGCGGGGGGGTACAATGAGCAGTTCTTC. Translated: CASSLTAGGYNEQFF.